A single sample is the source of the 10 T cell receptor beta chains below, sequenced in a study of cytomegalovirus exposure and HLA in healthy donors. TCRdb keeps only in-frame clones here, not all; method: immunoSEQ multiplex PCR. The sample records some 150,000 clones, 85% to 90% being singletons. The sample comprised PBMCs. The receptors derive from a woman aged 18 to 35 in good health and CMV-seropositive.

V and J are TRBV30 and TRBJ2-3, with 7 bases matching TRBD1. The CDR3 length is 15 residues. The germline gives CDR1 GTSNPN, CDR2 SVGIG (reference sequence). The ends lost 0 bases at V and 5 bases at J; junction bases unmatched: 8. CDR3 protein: CAWSVRRGRVDTQYF. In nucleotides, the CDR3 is TGTGCCTGGAGTGTACGTAGGGGGCGCGTAGATACGCAGTATTTT.

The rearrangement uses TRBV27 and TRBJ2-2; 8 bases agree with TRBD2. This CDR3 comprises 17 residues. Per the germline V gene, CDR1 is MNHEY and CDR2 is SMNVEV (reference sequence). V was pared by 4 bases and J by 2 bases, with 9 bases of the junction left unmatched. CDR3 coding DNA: TGTGCCAGCAGTTGGGCTAGCGGGTGGGGCAACACCGGGGAGCTGTTTTTT. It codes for CASSWASGWGNTGELFF.

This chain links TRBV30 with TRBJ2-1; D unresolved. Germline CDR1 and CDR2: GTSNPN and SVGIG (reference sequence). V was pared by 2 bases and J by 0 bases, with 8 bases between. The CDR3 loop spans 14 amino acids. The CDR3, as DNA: TGTGCCTGGAGTAGGTCTAGCTCCTACAATGAGCAGTTCTTC. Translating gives CAWSRSSSYNEQFF. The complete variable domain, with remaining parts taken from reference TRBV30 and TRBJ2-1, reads SQTIHQWPATLVQPVGSPLSLECTVEGTSNPNLYWYRQAAGRGLQLLFYSVGIGQISSEVPQNLSASRPQDRQFILSSKKLLLSDSGFYLCAWSRSSSYNEQFFGPGTRLTVL.

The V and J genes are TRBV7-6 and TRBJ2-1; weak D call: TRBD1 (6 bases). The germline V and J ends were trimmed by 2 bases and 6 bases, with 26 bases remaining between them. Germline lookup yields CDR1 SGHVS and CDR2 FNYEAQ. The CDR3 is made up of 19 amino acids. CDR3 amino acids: CASSLPPHVVGGDFNEQFF. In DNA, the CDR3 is TGTGCCAGCAGCTTACCCCCCCACGTAGTAGGGGGAGATTTCAATGAGCAGTTCTTC.

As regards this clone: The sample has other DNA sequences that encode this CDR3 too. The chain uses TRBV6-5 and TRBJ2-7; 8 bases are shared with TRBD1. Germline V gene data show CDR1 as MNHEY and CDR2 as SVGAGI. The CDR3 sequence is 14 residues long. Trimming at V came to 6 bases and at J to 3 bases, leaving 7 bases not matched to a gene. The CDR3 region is CASSPRTGSYEQYF. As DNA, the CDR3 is TGTGCCAGCAGCCCTAGGACAGGGAGCTACGAGCAGTACTTC.

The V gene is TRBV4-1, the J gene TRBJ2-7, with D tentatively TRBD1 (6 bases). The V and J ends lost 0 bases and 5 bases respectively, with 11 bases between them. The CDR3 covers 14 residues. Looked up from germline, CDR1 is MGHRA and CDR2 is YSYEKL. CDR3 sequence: CASSQDGQLHEQYF. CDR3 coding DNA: TGCGCCAGCAGCCAAGATGGACAGCTCCACGAGCAGTACTTC.

CDR3 loop: CASSMISGYQETQYF. CDR3 DNA: TGTGCCAGTAGTATGATTAGCGGGTACCAAGAGACCCAGTACTTC. The chain recombines TRBV19 with TRBJ2-5; TRBD2 aligns across 7 bases. The CDR3 runs 15 residues. Trimming at V came to 3 bases and at J to 0 bases, leaving 4 bases not matched to a gene. Germline CDR1 is LNHDA and CDR2 is SQIVND (reference sequence).

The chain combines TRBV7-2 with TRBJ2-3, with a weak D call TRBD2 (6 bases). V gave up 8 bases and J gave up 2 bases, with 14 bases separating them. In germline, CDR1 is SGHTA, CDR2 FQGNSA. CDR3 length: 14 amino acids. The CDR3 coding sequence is TGTGCCAGCCTGGAGGGGCGCTCCACAGATACGCAGTATTTT. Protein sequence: CASLEGRSTDTQYF. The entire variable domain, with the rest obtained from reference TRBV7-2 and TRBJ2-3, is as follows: GAGVSQSPSNKVTEKGKDVELRCDPISGHTALYWYRQSLGQGLEFLIYFQGNSAPDKSGLPSDRFSAERTGGSVSTLTIQRTQQEDSAVYLCASLEGRSTDTQYFGPGTRLTVL.

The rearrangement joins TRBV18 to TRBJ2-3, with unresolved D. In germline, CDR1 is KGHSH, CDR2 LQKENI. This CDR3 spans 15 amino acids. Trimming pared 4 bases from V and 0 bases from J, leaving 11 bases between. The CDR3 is CASSRQASSTDTQYF. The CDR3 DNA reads TGTGCCAGCTCACGCCAGGCGAGTAGCACAGATACGCAGTATTTT. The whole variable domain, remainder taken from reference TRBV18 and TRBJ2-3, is NAGVMQNPRHLVRRRGQEARLRCSPMKGHSHVYWYRQLPEEGLKFMVYLQKENIIDESGMPKERFSAEFPKEGPSILRIQQVVRGDSAAYFCASSRQASSTDTQYFGPGTRLTVL.

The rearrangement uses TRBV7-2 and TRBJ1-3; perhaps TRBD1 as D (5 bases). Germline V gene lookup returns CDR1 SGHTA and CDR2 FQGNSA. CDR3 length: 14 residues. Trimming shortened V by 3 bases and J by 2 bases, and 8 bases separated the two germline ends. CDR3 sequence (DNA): TGTGCCAGCAGCTTGTGGGGCACTGGAAACACCATATATTTT. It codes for CASSLWGTGNTIYF.